The clone carrying this TCR beta chain was recorded once. Its target is not known. The sample is drawn from a study of cytomegalovirus exposure and HLA in healthy donors. Use of 60 Vbeta and 13 Jbeta primers characterized the PCR. The protocol was immunoSEQ multiplex PCR, while the TCRdb copy is restricted to in-frame clones and leaves out a portion. Counted here are 160,000 or so clones, 79% occurring once; the ten biggest clones make up around 0.74%. CDR1 SGDLS and CDR2 YYNGEE come from the germline V gene. V was trimmed by 4 bases and J by 8 bases, leaving 21 bases between them. This CDR3 has 15 residues. Whole-study findings and limits: The authors excluded some V segments, including TRBV6-2 and TRBV6-3, as indistinguishable.

V gene TRBV9 combines with J gene TRBJ1-2; D possibly corresponds to TRBD1 (6 bases). This sequence originates from a woman aged 35 to 49 in good health and CMV-seronegative. The sequenced sample consisted of PBMCs. The CDR3 protein is CASSPRGGGGIGYTF. The CDR3 DNA reads TGTGCCAGCAGCCCTCGTGGGGGCGGGGGAATAGGCTACACCTTC. Using reference TRBV9 and TRBJ1-2 for the parts outside the CDR3, the full variable domain is DSGVTQTPKHLITATGQRVTLRCSPRSGDLSVYWYQQSLDQGLQFLIQYYNGEERAKGNILERFSAQQFPDLHSELNLSSLELGDSALYFCASSPRGGGGIGYTFGSGTRLTVV.